Listed here is a single T cell receptor beta chain. This clonotype has more than one count but fewer than ten. The clone's antigen remains unknown. No much larger clone is present one base from it, and per-base qualities are unavailable. These data come from a study of human T cells and chemical hapten exposure (dated by TCRdb to the early 2020s). Study-level background: For sensitization, 2% DPC in acetone was applied to a roughly 2 cm by roughly 2 cm area of upper inner arm skin. Patients additionally received weekly therapeutic DPC doses to the scalp throughout the approximately 24-week study period. Patch testing was performed on the upper back with Finn chambers containing 0.01% DPC, and the patch tests were scored after 6 days according to International Contact Dermatitis Research Group standards. The patient cohort, mostly female, included alopecia areata with under or over 50% scalp involvement, alopecia totalis and alopecia universalis. The libraries were sequenced as a pool, and the TCR yield per sample differed mostly because of small variations in library volumes within the pool. In alopecia patients, the study followed how the peripheral blood TCR repertoire changed in vivo over primary and secondary sensitization to diphenylcyclopropenone (DPC), a hapten. Blood samples were taken from patients before sensitization (week 0) and at 2, 6 and about 24 weeks after DPC sensitization. For TCR sequencing, blood came from 25 to 35 alopecia patients at anywhere from one to four time points (pre-sensitization, 2, 6 and 24 weeks).

This specimen's time point label, interpreted: pre-sensitization, week 0. What this sample's treatment or condition label stands for: therapeutic diphenylcyclopropenone sensitization with weekly scalp DPC. Blood at each patch-test visit was drawn before the patch test was applied. To be eligible, patients had to be aged 18 to 70, diagnosed with alopecia and judged suitable for DPC therapy, while pregnant patients were excluded. Total RNA was isolated from unfractionated whole blood collected in Tempus Blood RNA tubes. Library generation was performed with RACE. This sample was sequenced with a NextSeq 500. During library preparation, unique molecular identifiers were attached to individual cDNA molecules so that TCRs could be counted quantitatively and reproducibly. From each blood RNA sample, both TCR alpha and TCR beta chains were sequenced. Per the original workflow: A median of about 87,000 TCRs per sample was observed, with a range of about 23,224 to 750,000. V, J and CDR3 annotation of the TCR reads was performed with the Decombinator software suite. For the PS versus PT1 abundance plots, all samples were subsampled to the same number of TCRs (28,000). TCRs were defined as expanded if absent before sensitization and observed at least eight times at the 2-week time point. TCRdb handled the public reads itself, with Q25 trimming in fastp and clone calling in MiXCR, and kept productive beta chains. Merged by CDR3 protein, the rows form single entries marked with the most common genes and DNA. It is TCRdb's table, rather than the study itself, that gives the V and J calls and clone size. The sample table records over 70,000 distinct CDR3 sequences; approximately 15% of these occur just once. Approximately 4.6% of the sample goes to the ten largest clones.

On the study overall, not on this receptor specifically: DPC sensitization did not change the number of TCRs with a frequency above 1 in 1000, and there was no evidence of changes in global repertoire structure. Patch test score was positively correlated with the number of PT1 expanded TCRs, with significance at thresholds 8, 16 and 32 but not at 4. Alopecia, a presumed autoimmune disease, was present in all patients, so the immune response of the patients might differ from that of healthy individuals. Expanded TCRs formed significantly more large CDR3 similarity clusters than pre-sensitization or healthy control sets, consistent with antigen-driven responses. After repeated subsampling, changes were observed in the strength of the expansion versus patch-test correlation and in the threshold at which the correlation became significant.

The CDR3 contains 15 residues, cysteine and phenylalanine counted. Of the read, only the CDR3 DNA is kept; its 45 bases are in frame from base 1. V lost 0 bases and J lost 0 bases, and the count of bases not matched to a germline gene is 1. The germline V gene (reference sequence) provides CDR1 SEHNR and CDR2 FQNEAQ. This receptor chain uses TRBV7-9 and TRBJ1-2; 7 bases in the junction line up with TRBD1. This TCR came from a woman between 45 and 60 years old with alopecia areata. Some clones in this sample may be carry-over from other donors' samples. This material consisted of whole blood, taken in connection with sensitization to the hapten diphenylcyclopropenone (DPC). The bases read TGTGCCAGCAGCTTAGCGGGACAGCCTAACTATGGCTACACCTTC. Its translation reads: CASSLAGQPNYGYTF.